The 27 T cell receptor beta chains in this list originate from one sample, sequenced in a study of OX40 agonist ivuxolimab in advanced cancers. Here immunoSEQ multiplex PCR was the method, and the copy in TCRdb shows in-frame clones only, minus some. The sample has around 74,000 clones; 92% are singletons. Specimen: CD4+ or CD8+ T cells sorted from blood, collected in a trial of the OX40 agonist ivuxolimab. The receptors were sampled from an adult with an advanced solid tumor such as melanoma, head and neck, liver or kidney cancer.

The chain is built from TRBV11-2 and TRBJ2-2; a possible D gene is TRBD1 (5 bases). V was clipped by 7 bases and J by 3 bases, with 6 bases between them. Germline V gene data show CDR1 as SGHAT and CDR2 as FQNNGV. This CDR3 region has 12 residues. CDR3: CASNRYTGELFF. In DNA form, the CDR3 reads TGTGCCAGCAACAGGTACACCGGGGAGCTGTTTTTT.

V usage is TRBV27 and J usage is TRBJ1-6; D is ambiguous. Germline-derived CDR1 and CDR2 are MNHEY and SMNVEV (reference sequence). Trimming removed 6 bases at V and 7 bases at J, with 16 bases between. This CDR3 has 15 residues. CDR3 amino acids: CASSPLQTRNSPLHF. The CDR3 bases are TGTGCCAGCAGCCCACTACAGACCCGGAATTCACCCCTCCACTTT.

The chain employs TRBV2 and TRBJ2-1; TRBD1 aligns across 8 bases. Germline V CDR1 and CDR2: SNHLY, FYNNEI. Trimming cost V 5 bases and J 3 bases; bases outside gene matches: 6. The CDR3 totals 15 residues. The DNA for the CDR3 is TGTGCCAGCAGTCATAGGACAGGGAACTACAATGAGCAGTTCTTC. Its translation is CASSHRTGNYNEQFF.

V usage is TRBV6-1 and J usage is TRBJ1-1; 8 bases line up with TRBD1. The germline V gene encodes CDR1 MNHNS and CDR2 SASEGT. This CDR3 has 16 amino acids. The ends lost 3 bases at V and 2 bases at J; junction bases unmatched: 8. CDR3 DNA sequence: TGTGCCAGCAGTGAGACGGACAGGGCGGTAAACACTGAAGCTTTCTTT. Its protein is CASSETDRAVNTEAFF.

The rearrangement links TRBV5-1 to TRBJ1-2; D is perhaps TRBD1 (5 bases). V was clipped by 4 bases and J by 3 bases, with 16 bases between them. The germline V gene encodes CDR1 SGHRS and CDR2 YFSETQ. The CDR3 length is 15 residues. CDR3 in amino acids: CASSPAGLEDYGYTF. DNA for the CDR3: TGCGCCAGCAGCCCAGCAGGGTTAGAGGACTATGGCTACACCTTC.

CDR3 DNA sequence: TGTGCCAGCAGCGTAGCCGGGGACTCTGGAAACACCATATATTTT. It yields the protein CASSVAGDSGNTIYF. The chain combines TRBV9 with TRBJ1-3; D remains unclear. The germline V and J ends were trimmed by 0 bases and 0 bases, with 7 bases remaining between them. The CDR3 is made up of 15 amino acids. CDR1 and CDR2 from the germline V gene are SGDLS and YYNGEE.

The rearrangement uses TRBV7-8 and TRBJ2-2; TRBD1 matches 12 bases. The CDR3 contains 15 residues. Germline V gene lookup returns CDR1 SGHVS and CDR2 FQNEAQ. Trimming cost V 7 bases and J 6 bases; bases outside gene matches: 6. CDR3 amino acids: CASTPGTGGPGELFF. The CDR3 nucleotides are TGTGCCAGCACCCCCGGGACAGGGGGCCCCGGGGAGCTGTTTTTT.

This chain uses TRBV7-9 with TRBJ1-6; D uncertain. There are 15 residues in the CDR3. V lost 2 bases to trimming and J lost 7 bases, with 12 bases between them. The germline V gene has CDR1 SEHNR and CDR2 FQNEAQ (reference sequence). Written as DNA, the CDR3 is TGTGCCAGCAGCTTAAGGACGGAGCTAAATTCACCCCTCCACTTT. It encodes CASSLRTELNSPLHF.

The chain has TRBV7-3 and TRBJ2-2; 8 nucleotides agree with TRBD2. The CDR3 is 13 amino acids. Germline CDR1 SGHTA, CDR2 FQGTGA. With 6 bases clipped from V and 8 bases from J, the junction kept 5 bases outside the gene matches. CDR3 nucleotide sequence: TGTGCCAGCAGTCACGGACTAGCTGGGGAGCTGTTTTTT. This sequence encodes CASSHGLAGELFF.

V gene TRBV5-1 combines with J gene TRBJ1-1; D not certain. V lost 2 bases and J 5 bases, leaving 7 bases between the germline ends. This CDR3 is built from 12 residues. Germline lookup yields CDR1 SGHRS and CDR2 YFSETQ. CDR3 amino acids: CASSFVGTEAFF. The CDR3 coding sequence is TGCGCCAGCAGCTTTGTGGGGACTGAAGCTTTCTTT. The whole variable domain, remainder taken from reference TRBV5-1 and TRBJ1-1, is KAGVTQTPRYLIKTRGQQVTLSCSPISGHRSVSWYQQTPGQGLQFLFEYFSETQRNKGNFPGRFSGRQFSNSRSEMNVSTLELGDSALYLCASSFVGTEAFFGQGTRLTVV.

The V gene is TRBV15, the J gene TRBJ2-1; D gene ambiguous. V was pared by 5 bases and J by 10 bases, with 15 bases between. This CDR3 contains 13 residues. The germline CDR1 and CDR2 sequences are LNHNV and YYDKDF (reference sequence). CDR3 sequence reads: CATSRSGVWEQFF. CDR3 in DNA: TGTGCCACCAGCCGGAGTGGGGTCTGGGAGCAGTTCTTC.

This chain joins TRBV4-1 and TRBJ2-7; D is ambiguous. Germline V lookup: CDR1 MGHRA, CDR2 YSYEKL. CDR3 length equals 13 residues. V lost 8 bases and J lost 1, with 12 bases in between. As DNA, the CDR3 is TGCGCCAGCGCCGTAGGACCTTCCTACGAGCAGTACTTC. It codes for CASAVGPSYEQYF.

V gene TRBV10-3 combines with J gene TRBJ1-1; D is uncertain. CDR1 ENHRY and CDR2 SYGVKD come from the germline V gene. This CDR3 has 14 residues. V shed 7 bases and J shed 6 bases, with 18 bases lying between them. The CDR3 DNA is TGTGCCATCACAAACGGAGGCGGGATCGCTGAAGCTTTCTTT. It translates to CAITNGGGIAEAFF.

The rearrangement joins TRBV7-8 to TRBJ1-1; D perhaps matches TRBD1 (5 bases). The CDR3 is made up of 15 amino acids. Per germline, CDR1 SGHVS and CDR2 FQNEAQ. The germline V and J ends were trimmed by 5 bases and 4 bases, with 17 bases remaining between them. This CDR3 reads CASSPSQGVGTEAFF. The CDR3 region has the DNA TGTGCCAGCAGCCCATCTCAGGGAGTGGGCACTGAAGCTTTCTTT. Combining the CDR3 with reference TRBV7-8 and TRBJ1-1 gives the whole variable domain GAGVSQSPRYKVAKRGQDVALRCDPISGHVSLFWYQQALGQGPEFLTYFQNEAQLDKSGLPSDRFFAERPEGSVSTLKIQRTQQEDSAVYLCASSPSQGVGTEAFFGQGTRLTVV.

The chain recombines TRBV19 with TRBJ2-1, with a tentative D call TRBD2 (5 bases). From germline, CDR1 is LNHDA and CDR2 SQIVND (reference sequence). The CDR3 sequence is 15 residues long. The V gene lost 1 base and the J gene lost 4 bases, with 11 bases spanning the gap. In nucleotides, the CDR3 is TGTGCCAGTAGTATAGGGACTGGCCCGTACAATGAGCAGTTCTTC. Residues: CASSIGTGPYNEQFF.

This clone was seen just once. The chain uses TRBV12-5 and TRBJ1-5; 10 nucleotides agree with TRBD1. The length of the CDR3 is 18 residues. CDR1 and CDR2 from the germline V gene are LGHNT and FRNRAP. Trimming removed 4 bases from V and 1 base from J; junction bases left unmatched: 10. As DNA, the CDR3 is TGTGCTAGTGGTTACCAGGGACAGGGGCGGGGAAGCAATCAGCCCCAGCATTTT. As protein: CASGYQGQGRGSNQPQHF.

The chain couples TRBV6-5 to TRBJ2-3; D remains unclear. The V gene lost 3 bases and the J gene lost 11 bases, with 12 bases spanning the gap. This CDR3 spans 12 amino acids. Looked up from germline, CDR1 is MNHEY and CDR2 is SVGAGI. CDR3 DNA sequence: TGTGCCAGCAGTTATGGCCTTAGGGAGCAGTATTTT. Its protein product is CASSYGLREQYF.

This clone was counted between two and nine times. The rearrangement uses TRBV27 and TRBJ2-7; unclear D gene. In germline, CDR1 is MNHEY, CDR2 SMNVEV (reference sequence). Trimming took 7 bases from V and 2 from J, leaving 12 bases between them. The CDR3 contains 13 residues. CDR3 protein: CASKGLATYEQYF. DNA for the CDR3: TGTGCCAGCAAAGGGTTAGCAACCTACGAGCAGTACTTC.

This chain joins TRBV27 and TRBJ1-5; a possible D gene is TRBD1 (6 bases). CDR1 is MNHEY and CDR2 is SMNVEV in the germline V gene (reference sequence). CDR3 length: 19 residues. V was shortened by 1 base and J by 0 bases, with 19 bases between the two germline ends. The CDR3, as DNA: TGTGCCAGCAGTTTATTGGGGGGGGGCAAAGACTATAGCAATCAGCCCCAGCATTTT. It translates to CASSLLGGGKDYSNQPQHF.

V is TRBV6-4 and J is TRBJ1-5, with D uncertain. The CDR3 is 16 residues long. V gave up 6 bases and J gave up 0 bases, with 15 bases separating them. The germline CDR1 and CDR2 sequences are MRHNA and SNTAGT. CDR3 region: CASRPNWDDSNQPQHF. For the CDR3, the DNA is TGTGCCAGCAGACCCAATTGGGATGATAGCAATCAGCCCCAGCATTTT.

CDR3 sequence: CAISGEPAGAQPQHF. CDR3 DNA sequence: TGTGCCATCAGTGGAGAACCGGCAGGGGCTCAGCCCCAGCATTTT. V usage is TRBV10-3 and J usage is TRBJ1-5; tentatively, D is TRBD1 (6 bases). Trimming stripped 4 bases from V and 6 bases from J, with 16 bases between. CDR1 and CDR2 (germline): ENHRY, SYGVKD. The CDR3 has 15 residues.

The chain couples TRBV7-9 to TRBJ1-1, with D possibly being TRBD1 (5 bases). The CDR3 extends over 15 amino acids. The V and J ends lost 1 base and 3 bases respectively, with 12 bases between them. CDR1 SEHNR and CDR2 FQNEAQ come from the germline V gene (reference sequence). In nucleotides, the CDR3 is TGTGCCAGCAGCTTAGAGACAGCTAAGGACACTGAAGCTTTCTTT. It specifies CASSLETAKDTEAFF.

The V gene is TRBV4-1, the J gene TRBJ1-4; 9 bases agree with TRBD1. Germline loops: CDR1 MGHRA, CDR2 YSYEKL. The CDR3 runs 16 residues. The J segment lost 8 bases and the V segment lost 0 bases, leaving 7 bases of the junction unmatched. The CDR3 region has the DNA TGCGCCAGCAGCCAAGAATCCGGGACAGGGCGGGAAAAACTGTTTTTT. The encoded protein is CASSQESGTGREKLFF.

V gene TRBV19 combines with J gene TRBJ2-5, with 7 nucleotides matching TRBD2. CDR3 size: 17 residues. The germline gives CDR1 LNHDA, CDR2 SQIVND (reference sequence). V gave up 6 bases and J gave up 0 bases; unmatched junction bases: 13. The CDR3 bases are TGTGCCAGTAGCCCCATCCCCAGCGGGGAGTACCAAGAGACCCAGTACTTC. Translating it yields CASSPIPSGEYQETQYF.

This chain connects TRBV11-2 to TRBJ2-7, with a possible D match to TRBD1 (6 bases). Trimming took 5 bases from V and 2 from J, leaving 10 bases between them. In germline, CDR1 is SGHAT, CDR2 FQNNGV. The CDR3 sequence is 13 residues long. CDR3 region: CASSPRQAYEQYF. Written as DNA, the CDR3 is TGTGCCAGCAGCCCCCGACAGGCCTACGAGCAGTACTTC.

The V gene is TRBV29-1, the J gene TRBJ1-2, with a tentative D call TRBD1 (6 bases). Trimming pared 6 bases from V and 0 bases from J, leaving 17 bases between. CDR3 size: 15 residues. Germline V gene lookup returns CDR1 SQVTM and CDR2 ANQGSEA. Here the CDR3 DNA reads TGCAGCGTCGCCTACACAGGGCGAACTAACTATGGCTACACCTTC. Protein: CSVAYTGRTNYGYTF.

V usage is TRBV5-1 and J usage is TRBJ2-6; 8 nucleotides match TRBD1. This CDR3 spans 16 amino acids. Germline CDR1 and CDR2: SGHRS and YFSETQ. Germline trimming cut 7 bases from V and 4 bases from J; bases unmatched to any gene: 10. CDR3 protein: CASRPRGREGANVLTF. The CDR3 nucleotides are TGCGCCAGCCGCCCCAGGGGGCGAGAGGGGGCCAACGTCCTGACTTTC.